Below, 2 T cell receptor beta chains from the same sample are listed, as sequenced in a study of shared clonotypes between healthy human individuals. Repertoires were generated with immunoSEQ multiplex PCR, while TCRdb's copy carries only in-frame clones and drops some. The sample consists of approximately 2.1 million clones, approximately 95% of them appearing once. Sample: naive CD4+ T cells from PBMCs. This sample's subset: CD45RA+ positively selected. Receptor source: a man between 18 and 29 years old in good health. Some clones in this sample may be carry-over from other donors' samples.

The chain is built from TRBV6-6 and TRBJ1-2; 8 bases are shared with TRBD1. V lost 5 bases to trimming and J lost 8 bases; unmatched junction nucleotides: 13. Per germline, CDR1 MNHNY and CDR2 SVGAGI (reference sequence). This CDR3 comprises 15 residues. Written as DNA, the CDR3 is TGTGCCAGCAGTACCGCGACAGGGGCCCCTGGCGGCTACACCTTC. This codes for CASSTATGAPGGYTF.

This chain links TRBV5-4 with TRBJ1-3; no reliable D call. This CDR3 contains 14 residues. Per germline, CDR1 SGHNT and CDR2 YYREEE (reference sequence). Trimming took 0 bases from V and 2 from J, leaving 6 bases between them. CDR3 bases: TGTGCCAGCAGCTTGGGCAGCCCTGGAAACACCATATATTTT. This codes for CASSLGSPGNTIYF.